These 19 T cell receptor beta chains originate from one sample sequenced in a study of vaccination and CD4 T cells after COVID-19. The Oncomine TCR Beta short-read assay generated sequence data from the DNA of cultured CD4+ T cells. Via MiXCR, TCRdb re-called the PCR reads, giving one row per CDR3 protein. Of roughly 14,000 distinct CDR3 sequences listed, 50% to 75% are singletons. No antigen has been assigned to these receptors. Noted treatment: approximately 9-day PBMC culture with coronavirus spike peptide pools or control peptides (ViraFEST assay). Sequencing used CD4+ T cells from blood, cultured in vitro. These receptors were obtained from a human donor who had recovered from COVID-19.

The gene calls are TRBV30 and TRBJ1-6; D is unresolved. The CDR3 is 13 residues long. V dropped 1 base and J dropped 10 bases, with 11 bases sitting between them. The germline V gene encodes CDR1 GTSNPN and CDR2 SVGIG (reference sequence). As DNA, the CDR3 is TGTGCCTGGAGTGATTCCGCGGGGTCACCCCTCCACTTT. Its protein is CAWSDSAGSPLHF.

This rearrangement joins TRBV18 to TRBJ1-2, with a weak D call TRBD1 (5 bases). This CDR3 is 14 amino acids long. CDR1 KGHSH and CDR2 LQKENI come from the germline V gene. V was pared by 6 bases and J by 9 bases, with 20 bases between. CDR3 residues: CASSLDPTGGSYTF. The CDR3 nucleotides are TGTGCCAGCTCCCTTGATCCAACAGGAGGAAGCTACACCTTC.

CDR3 loop: CASSYSRLAYEQYF. The CDR3 DNA reads as TGTGCCAGCAGTTACTCTAGGCTAGCCTACGAGCAGTACTTC. The rearrangement joins TRBV6-5 to TRBJ2-7; no definite D call. This CDR3 is built from 14 residues. Trimming shortened V by 0 bases and J by 2 bases, and 8 bases separated the two germline ends. From germline, CDR1 is MNHEY and CDR2 SVGAGI.

The chain recombines TRBV28 with TRBJ1-1, with 11 bases lining up with TRBD1. The junction had 4 bases not matched to a gene; V was cut back by 2 bases and J by 11 bases. Germline CDR1 and CDR2: MDHEN and SYDVKM. The CDR3 spans 13 residues. CDR3 DNA: TGTGCCAGCAGTTTAGGGACAGGGGGAGTGGCTTTCTTT. It specifies CASSLGTGGVAFF. The full variable domain, in which reference TRBV28 and TRBJ1-1 provide the parts outside the CDR3, is DVKVTQSSRYLVKRTGEKVFLECVQDMDHENMFWYRQDPGLGLRLIYFSYDVKMKEKGDIPEGYSVSREKKERFSLILESASTNQTSMYLCASSLGTGGVAFFGQGTRLTVV.

This clonotype was picked up a small number of times. The V and J genes are TRBV28 and TRBJ2-2, with D perhaps matching TRBD1 or TRBD2 (5 bases each). Looked up from germline, CDR1 is MDHEN and CDR2 is SYDVKM. The CDR3 is 15 amino acids. The germline V and J ends were trimmed by 7 bases and 1 base, with 13 bases remaining between them. CDR3 protein: CASNNGGENTGELFF. The CDR3 DNA reads TGTGCCAGCAACAATGGGGGAGAGAACACCGGGGAGCTGTTTTTT.

This clonotype came up a few times. The chain couples TRBV12-3 or TRBV12-4 to TRBJ1-5; no firm D call. V was pared by 9 bases and J by 0 bases, with 6 bases between. The CDR3 extends over 12 amino acids. The CDR3 loop reads CASAYSNQPQHF. The CDR3 bases are TGTGCCAGTGCCTATAGCAATCAGCCCCAGCATTTT.

This clonotype has just one count. The chain has TRBV7-2 and TRBJ1-2; D is possibly TRBD1 (5 bases). CDR3 length: 15 residues. Germline lookup yields CDR1 SGHTA and CDR2 FQGNSA. V shed 1 base and J shed 4 bases, with 13 bases lying between them. The CDR3 sequence: CASSLVRGSGYGYTF. In DNA, the CDR3 is TGTGCCAGCAGCTTAGTGAGGGGCTCGGGCTATGGCTACACCTTC.

This clonotype has more than one count but fewer than ten. This sequence joins TRBV2 and TRBJ2-7, with 7 positions matching TRBD1. Germline V CDR1 and CDR2: SNHLY, FYNNEI. The CDR3 totals 14 residues. Trimming cost V 4 bases and J 3 bases; bases outside gene matches: 6. Written as DNA, the CDR3 is TGTGCCAGCAGTGTCGGTACAGGGGACTACGAGCAGTACTTC. Amino acids: CASSVGTGDYEQYF.

This chain uses TRBV5-5 with TRBJ2-1; D may be TRBD1 (6 bases). Germline values: CDR1 SGHKS, CDR2 YYEKEE (reference sequence). This CDR3 contains 16 residues. Trimming stripped 0 bases from V and 2 bases from J, with 12 bases between. CDR3 residues: CASSLAGQPTYNEQFF. For the CDR3, the DNA is TGTGCCAGCAGCTTGGCTGGACAGCCCACCTACAATGAGCAGTTCTTC.

This chain links TRBV6-5 with TRBJ2-5; D unresolved. The CDR3 loop spans 14 amino acids. Germline CDR1 is MNHEY and CDR2 is SVGAGI. Trimming removed 4 bases from V and 1 base from J, with 10 bases in between. CDR3 bases: TGTGCCAGCAGTTTTTTAACAGCCCAAGAGACCCAGTACTTC. The encoded protein is CASSFLTAQETQYF.

The V gene is TRBV11-2, the J gene TRBJ1-2, with 9 bases lining up with TRBD1. The germline gives CDR1 SGHAT, CDR2 FQNNGV. This CDR3 is 15 amino acids long. V lost 5 bases, J lost 5 bases, and 9 bases stayed unmatched. This CDR3 is CASSRDRDTEYGYTF. As DNA, the CDR3 is TGTGCCAGCAGCCGGGACAGGGATACGGAATATGGCTACACCTTC.

The chain uses TRBV7-6 and TRBJ2-3, with D possibly matching TRBD2 (6 bases). Trimming removed 5 bases at V and 2 bases at J, with 14 bases between. The germline V gene encodes CDR1 SGHVS and CDR2 FNYEAQ. This CDR3 is 15 amino acids long. This CDR3 is CASSPAGSYTDTQYF. The CDR3 region has the DNA TGTGCCAGCAGCCCCGCCGGGAGTTACACAGATACGCAGTATTTT.

This clonotype was counted only a few times. The CDR3 DNA reads TGTGCCACCAGCAGAGATCGGGGGGGGACGCTAGGTGAGCAGTTCTTC. Amino acids: CATSRDRGGTLGEQFF. The chain employs TRBV15 and TRBJ2-1, with 8 nucleotides matching TRBD2. Per germline, CDR1 LNHNV and CDR2 YYDKDF (reference sequence). The CDR3 runs 16 residues. V gave up 0 bases and J gave up 9 bases; unmatched junction bases: 10.

The chain combines TRBV19 with TRBJ1-5, with D possibly being TRBD1 (6 bases). This CDR3 has 15 amino acids. Germline CDR1 reads LNHDA; CDR2 reads SQIVND (reference sequence). Trimming shortened V by 7 bases and J by 1 base, and 14 bases separated the two germline ends. The CDR3 loop is CASTAETGSNQPQHF. The CDR3 nucleotides are TGTGCCAGTACCGCGGAGACAGGAAGCAATCAGCCCCAGCATTTT.

This clonotype came up once. V gene TRBV25-1 combines with J gene TRBJ2-5, with 12 positions matching TRBD2. CDR3 length: 15 amino acids. The J segment lost 5 bases and the V segment lost 3 bases, leaving 4 bases of the junction unmatched. The germline CDR1 and CDR2 sequences are MGHDK and SYGVNS. CDR3 bases: TGTGCCAGCAGTGATCAGACTAGCGGGAGCGAGACCCAGTACTTC. Translating gives CASSDQTSGSETQYF.

The chain combines TRBV27 with TRBJ1-2, with TRBD1 matching 9 bases. The CDR3 has 14 amino acids. The germline CDR1 and CDR2 sequences are MNHEY and SMNVEV (reference sequence). Trimming at V came to 5 bases and at J to 8 bases, leaving 9 bases not matched to a gene. In DNA, the CDR3 is TGTGCCAGCAGTCAACAGGGGGCGCCATCCGGCTACACCTTC. It encodes CASSQQGAPSGYTF.

This clonotype is a singleton in its sample. The CDR3 loop reads CASSPLGRGDTEAFF. The CDR3 nucleotides are TGTGCCAGCTCACCATTGGGCCGGGGTGACACTGAAGCTTTCTTT. This chain links TRBV18 with TRBJ1-1; D ambiguous. The CDR3 contains 15 residues. CDR1 is KGHSH, CDR2 LQKENI, per germline. Trimming stripped 2 bases from V and 3 bases from J, with 13 bases between.

The chain recombines TRBV11-2 with TRBJ2-1; D perhaps matches TRBD2 (6 bases). V lost 3 bases and J lost 4, with 10 bases in between. The germline V gene has CDR1 SGHAT and CDR2 FQNNGV. This CDR3 has 14 amino acids. CDR3 bases: TGTGCCAGCAGCTTTATAGCGGTATACAATGAGCAGTTCTTC. Amino acid sequence: CASSFIAVYNEQFF. Filled out from reference TRBV11-2 and TRBJ2-1, the complete variable domain reads EAGVAQSPRYKIIEKRQSVAFWCNPISGHATLYWYQQILGQGPKLLIQFQNNGVVDDSQLPKDRFSAERLKGVDSTLKIQPAKLEDSAVYLCASSFIAVYNEQFFGPGTRLTVL.

This clonotype was seen only once. V is TRBV6-2 or TRBV6-3 and J is TRBJ2-2; D uncertain. The ends were cut back, 7 bases at V and 6 bases at J, with 15 bases in the middle. Germline-derived CDR1 and CDR2 are MNHEY and SVGEGT. CDR3 length: 14 residues. The CDR3 protein is CASTPIRRAGELFF. In nucleotides, the CDR3 is TGTGCCAGCACCCCTATAAGGCGCGCCGGGGAGCTGTTTTTT.